This T cell receptor beta chain was sequenced in a study of regulatory T cells in long-lasting Graves disease. Overall study context: Those with persistent Graves' disease had received antithyroid drugs for over 5 years with positive TSH receptor antibodies.

Time point noted: persistent/refractory GD, antithyroid drugs over 5 years with positive TRAb. PBMCs were the source of the RNA used for TCR sequencing. This clonotype was seen at least ten times. Antigen: not known. The CDR3 runs to 14 residues. V dropped 9 bases and J dropped 2 bases, with 15 bases sitting between them. Germline V lookup: CDR1 KGHDR, CDR2 SFDVKD. TCR beta libraries were built with iRepertoire HTBI primers and Arm-PCR of CDR3 regions. In the authors' methods: In the combined samples, 62 TRBV and 14 TRBJ segments were identified. TCRdb processed the multiplex PCR reads anew with MiXCR; each CDR3 protein has one entry. Here the V and J calls rest on TCRdb's processing, not on the authors' analysis. The sample holds 400,000 to 600,000 distinct CDR3 sequences; about 22% are singletons and the top ten take less than 9%. Findings and limits, study-wide: Newly diagnosed Graves' patients exceeded persistent ones in TCR diversity. Researchers examined only peripheral blood and not thyroid tissue.

The sample here was peripheral blood mononuclear cells (PBMCs), taken when the disease was refractory, from a patient treated with antithyroid drugs. The J gene is TRBJ1-2, the V gene TRBV24-1; D is uncertain. The TCR comes from a female donor with Graves disease. For the CDR3, the DNA is TGTGCCACCGGCCCCCCAGGACTAAACTATGGCTACACCTTC. Translated, it gives CATGPPGLNYGYTF.